The 24 T cell receptor beta chains presented below share a single source sample, sequenced in a study of OX40 agonist ivuxolimab in advanced cancers. Clones were sequenced by immunoSEQ multiplex PCR, and TCRdb holds only the in-frame ones, with some missing. The data hold about 77,000 clones, with approximately 81% observed a single time. The sample was CD4+ or CD8+ T cells sorted from blood, taken in a trial of the OX40 agonist ivuxolimab. The receptors derive from an adult with an advanced solid tumor such as melanoma, head and neck, liver or kidney cancer.

The V gene is TRBV4-1, the J gene TRBJ2-7; D could derive from TRBD1 or TRBD2 (5 bases each). V was trimmed by 3 bases and J by 7 bases, leaving 19 bases between them. The CDR3 contains 15 residues. CDR1 and CDR2 (germline): MGHRA, YSYEKL. CDR3: CASSHALRGSGEQYF. DNA of the CDR3: TGCGCCAGCAGCCACGCTCTCCGGGGCTCCGGGGAGCAGTACTTC.

The chain recombines TRBV18 with TRBJ2-3; D remains unclear. Germline CDR1 and CDR2: KGHSH and LQKENI. The CDR3 is 11 residues long. The ends were cut back, 4 bases at V and 5 bases at J, with 4 bases in the middle. CDR3 in DNA: TGTGCCAGCTCACGCGAAGATACGCAGTATTTT. Protein sequence: CASSREDTQYF.

V is TRBV7-3 and J is TRBJ2-3; 9 positions match TRBD2. The V gene end was trimmed by 6 bases and the J gene end by 5 bases; junction bases not matched to a gene: 9. The CDR3 is 15 residues long. Germline V gene data show CDR1 as SGHTA and CDR2 as FQGTGA. The CDR3 DNA follows: TGTGCCAGCAGTTTTAGCGGGGGCACGGGAGATACGCAGTATTTT. This encodes CASSFSGGTGDTQYF.

The CDR3 loop reads CAWSVSGRNTIYF. The CDR3 coding sequence is TGTGCCTGGAGTGTTTCAGGTCGAAACACCATATATTTT. The chain carries TRBV30 and TRBJ1-3; D ambiguous. Germline CDR1 GTSNPN, CDR2 SVGIG (reference sequence). There are 13 residues in the CDR3. V lost 0 bases and J 5 bases, leaving 8 bases between the germline ends.

The V gene is TRBV6-1, the J gene TRBJ1-1, with 8 bases aligning to TRBD1. The V gene end was trimmed by 0 bases and the J gene end by 1 base; junction bases not matched to a gene: 4. This CDR3 contains 16 residues. CDR1 is MNHNS, CDR2 SASEGT, per germline. The CDR3 loop reads CASSEALGTGNTEAFF. In DNA, the CDR3 is TGTGCCAGCAGTGAAGCGCTAGGGACAGGGAACACTGAAGCTTTCTTT.

The table lists this clone with a few counts. Possible read error: a much larger clone is one base away. The gene calls are TRBV7-9 and TRBJ1-5; D is uncertain. CDR1 and CDR2 (germline): SEHNR, FQNEAQ (reference sequence). This CDR3 is 11 amino acids long. Trimming took 3 bases from V and 3 from J, leaving 0 bases between them. The CDR3 nucleotides are TGTGCCAGCAGCTTCAATCAGCCCCAGCATTTT. Translation: CASSFNQPQHF.

The rearrangement uses TRBV7-2 and TRBJ2-2; D uncertain. CDR3 length: 15 residues. With 1 base removed from V and 2 bases from J, the gap between germline ends came to 8 bases. CDR1 SGHTA and CDR2 FQGNSA come from the germline V gene. CDR3 nucleotides: TGTGCCAGCAGCTTAGTCCGCGTTAACACCGGGGAGCTGTTTTTT. The encoded protein is CASSLVRVNTGELFF.

The chain joins TRBV29-1 to TRBJ2-3, with 9 bases aligning to TRBD2. This CDR3 spans 14 amino acids. Germline CDR1 SQVTM, CDR2 ANQGSEA. V trimming: 6 bases; J trimming: 2 bases; junction bases outside the gene matches: 6. In DNA, the CDR3 is TGCAGCGTGCGGGGACTAGCAAACACAGATACGCAGTATTTT. Translated, it gives CSVRGLANTDTQYF.

V is TRBV5-6 and J is TRBJ2-7; D unresolved. V was cut by 0 bases and J by 3 bases, with 10 bases left in between. Germline V CDR1 and CDR2: SGHDT, YYEEEE. This CDR3 region has 14 residues. The CDR3 here is CASSLVDGSYEQYF. The CDR3 DNA sequence: TGTGCCAGCAGCTTGGTTGACGGAAGCTACGAGCAGTACTTC.

The V gene is TRBV5-1, the J gene TRBJ2-5; maybe TRBD1 (6 bases). The J call may be mistaken, given a closer DNA end match to TRBJ2-7. The germline V gene encodes CDR1 SGHRS and CDR2 YFSETQ. The CDR3 is 15 residues long. The CDR3 protein is CASSLNDQGINEQYF. The CDR3, as DNA: TGCGCCAGCAGCTTAAACGACCAGGGGATCAACGAGCAGTACTTC.

The sample holds a few counts of this clone. V is TRBV19 and J is TRBJ2-2, with 8 nucleotides matching TRBD1. Germline CDR1 and CDR2: LNHDA and SQIVND (reference sequence). Trimming removed 3 bases from V and 6 bases from J; junction bases left unmatched: 15. This CDR3 comprises 18 residues. CDR3 sequence: CASSIPGSRGRVAGELFF. The CDR3 coding sequence is TGTGCCAGTAGTATCCCCGGTAGCAGGGGGCGAGTAGCCGGGGAGCTGTTTTTT.

V and J are TRBV7-2 and TRBJ1-5; D not certain. The CDR3 extends over 15 amino acids. CDR1 is SGHTA, CDR2 FQGNSA, per germline. The ends were cut back, 1 base at V and 4 bases at J, with 11 bases in the middle. The DNA of the CDR3 is TGTGCCAGCAGCTTAGATTTCGGCAGTAATCAGCCCCAGCATTTT. Its translation: CASSLDFGSNQPQHF. Using reference TRBV7-2 and TRBJ1-5 for the parts outside the CDR3, the full variable domain is GAGVSQSPSNKVTEKGKDVELRCDPISGHTALYWYRQSLGQGLEFLIYFQGNSAPDKSGLPSDRFSAERTGGSVSTLTIQRTQQEDSAVYLCASSLDFGSNQPQHFGDGTRLSIL.

The J gene is TRBJ1-1, the V gene TRBV5-1; perhaps TRBD1 as D (5 bases). The germline V gene encodes CDR1 SGHRS and CDR2 YFSETQ. The V end lost 0 bases, the J end lost 2 bases, and 14 bases lay between the germline ends. This CDR3 contains 16 residues. The CDR3 reads CASSLAGADYNTEAFF. CDR3 in DNA: TGCGCCAGCAGCTTGGCCGGGGCAGATTACAACACTGAAGCTTTCTTT.

J is TRBJ1-6 and V is TRBV28; D might be TRBD1 (6 bases). V was clipped by 6 bases and J by 6 bases, with 12 bases between them. The CDR3 is 14 amino acids. Germline CDR1 and CDR2: MDHEN and SYDVKM. The CDR3 region has the DNA TGTGCCAGCAGCCTACAGGGTTTTAATTCACCCCTCCACTTT. It codes for CASSLQGFNSPLHF.

This clone was detected once. The genes are TRBV23-1 and TRBJ2-7; TRBD2 matches at 7 bases. TRBV23-1 is designated an ORF whose function remains uncertain. The junction had 5 bases not matched to a gene; V was cut back by 0 bases and J by 0 bases. The CDR3 has 16 residues. The CDR3 sequence is CASSQSPGRLSYEQYF. CDR3 bases: TGCGCCAGCAGTCAATCTCCCGGGAGGCTCTCCTACGAGCAGTACTTC.

This clone was detected only once. This rearrangement joins TRBV5-1 to TRBJ1-2; 12 bases align to TRBD1. With V trimmed by 4 bases and J by 4 bases, 2 bases remained unmatched. The CDR3 covers 14 residues. CDR1 SGHRS and CDR2 YFSETQ come from the germline V gene. In DNA form, the CDR3 reads TGCGCCAGCAGCCCGGGACAGGGGGCCTATGGCTACACCTTC. Encoded protein: CASSPGQGAYGYTF.

J is TRBJ1-5 and V is TRBV6-6; TRBD1 is a possible D gene (6 bases). Between the trimmed V and J ends, which lost 4 bases and 4 bases, there was a span of 14 bases. The CDR3 is 15 residues long. CDR1 and CDR2 from the germline V gene are MNHNY and SVGAGI (reference sequence). The CDR3 sequence: CASSFTTTGNQPQHF. CDR3 coding DNA: TGTGCCAGCAGTTTCACCACCACAGGGAATCAGCCCCAGCATTTT.

The CDR3 is CASSEWDIEQFF. The CDR3 nucleotides are TGTGCCAGCAGTGAATGGGACATTGAGCAGTTCTTC. The chain is built from TRBV2 and TRBJ2-1; D may be TRBD1 (6 bases). V shed 2 bases and J shed 9 bases, with 8 bases lying between them. CDR3 length: 12 amino acids. Per the germline V gene, CDR1 is SNHLY and CDR2 is FYNNEI.

Here the CDR3 reads CASSPTFTSRYETQYF. The CDR3 DNA is TGTGCCAGCAGCCCTACGTTTACTAGCAGATATGAGACCCAGTACTTC. The chain combines TRBV7-3 with TRBJ2-5, with D maybe TRBD2 (6 bases). V was clipped by 5 bases and J by 5 bases, with 21 bases between them. There are 16 residues in the CDR3. The germline V gene encodes CDR1 SGHTA and CDR2 FQGTGA. Using reference TRBV7-3 and TRBJ2-5 for the parts outside the CDR3, the full variable domain is GAGVSQTPSNKVTEKGKYVELRCDPISGHTALYWYRQSLGQGPEFLIYFQGTGAADDSGLPNDRFFAVRPEGSVSTLKIQRTERGDSAVYLCASSPTFTSRYETQYFGPGTRLLVL.

Regarding this clone: The same CDR3 is also encoded by other DNA sequences in this sample. The gene calls are TRBV10-1 and TRBJ2-7, with a tentative D call TRBD1 (5 bases). The germline gives CDR1 WNHNN, CDR2 SYGVQD (reference sequence). Trimming left V 9 bases short and J 6 bases short, with 15 bases between. CDR3 length equals 12 residues. The CDR3 here is CASSHQGSEQYF. CDR3 sequence (DNA): TGCGCCAGTAGTCACCAGGGTTCCGAGCAGTACTTC.

This clone was recorded only once. The chain is built from TRBV6-4 and TRBJ1-2; no clear D gene. Germline V CDR1 and CDR2: MRHNA, SNTAGT. V lost 6 bases, J lost 4 bases, and 12 bases lay in between. The CDR3 is made up of 13 amino acids. CDR3: CASRPDGFYGYTF. As DNA, the CDR3 is TGTGCCAGCAGACCCGACGGATTCTATGGCTACACCTTC.

This chain connects TRBV6-5 to TRBJ1-1; tentatively, D is TRBD1 (5 bases). The CDR3 has 13 residues. With 5 bases removed from V and 1 base from J, the gap between germline ends came to 8 bases. The germline CDR1 and CDR2 sequences are MNHEY and SVGAGI. The CDR3 loop reads CASSTGTNTEAFF. CDR3 coding DNA: TGTGCCAGCAGTACCGGGACGAACACTGAAGCTTTCTTT.

This clone was counted a single time. The chain combines TRBV19 with TRBJ2-1; 7 bases map to TRBD1. Trimming removed 4 bases from V and 0 bases from J; junction bases left unmatched: 6. Germline values: CDR1 LNHDA, CDR2 SQIVND (reference sequence). The length of the CDR3 is 16 residues. Here the CDR3 reads CASSTDRSGSYNEQFF. CDR3 DNA: TGTGCCAGTAGTACGGACAGGTCGGGCTCCTACAATGAGCAGTTCTTC.

The gene calls are TRBV9 and TRBJ1-2, with TRBD1 as a possible D gene (6 bases). The germline V gene encodes CDR1 SGDLS and CDR2 YYNGEE. V was shortened by 4 bases and J by 6 bases, with 16 bases between the two germline ends. The CDR3 runs to 14 residues. The CDR3 DNA reads TGTGCCAGCAGCCGGACAGAGGATAGCGATGGCTACACCTTC. Its translation: CASSRTEDSDGYTF.